These 21 T cell receptor beta chains share one sample of origin, sequenced in a study of T cells after yellow fever vaccination (dated by TCRdb to about 2019). The label giving this sample's treatment or condition can be read as: live attenuated yellow fever vaccine strain. The library was generated by 5' RACE. Sequencing was carried out with an Illumina NovaSeq 6000. TCRdb reworked the public reads: Q25 trimming with fastp, MiXCR clone assembly, productive beta chains retained. Rows matching on CDR3 protein sequence are summarized as one entry with the most common DNA and genes. This sample has about 310,000 distinct CDR3 sequences in its table, and 3% to 4.5% of those were observed once. Clones ranked in the top ten supply about 20% of the sample. This material consisted of PBMCs, taken on the day of the yellow fever booster vaccination. These receptor sequences come from a man between 18 and 35 years old who received the YFV17D yellow fever vaccine.

This clonotype was counted ten times or more. The rearrangement joins TRBV6-5 to TRBJ1-2, with TRBD1 matching 11 bases. The CDR3 loop spans 16 amino acids. The V gene end was trimmed by 4 bases and the J gene end by 5 bases; junction bases not matched to a gene: 9. CDR1 is MNHEY and CDR2 is SVGAGI in the germline V gene. The CDR3 coding sequence is TGTGCCAGCAGTTGGAACCGGGACAGGGGGGAGTATGGCTACACCTTC. Protein sequence: CASSWNRDRGEYGYTF.

In this sample, this clonotype turned up many times. This chain uses TRBV19 with TRBJ2-7; D unclear. Germline CDR1 LNHDA, CDR2 SQIVND (reference sequence). Between the trimmed V and J ends, which lost 1 base and 4 bases, there was a span of 11 bases. The CDR3 has 14 residues. CDR3 loop: CASSIAASAYEQYF. For the CDR3, the DNA is TGTGCCAGTAGTATAGCCGCCTCCGCGTACGAGCAGTACTTC.

This clonotype was recorded many times. The rearrangement uses TRBV7-9 and TRBJ2-7; TRBD1 matches 11 bases. CDR1 is SEHNR and CDR2 is FQNEAQ in the germline V gene (reference sequence). The trim removed 11 bases at V and 2 bases at J, leaving 2 bases unmatched. The CDR3 covers 12 residues. The CDR3 region has the DNA TGTGCCGCGGGACAGGGGGCCTACGAGCAGTACTTC. Protein: CAAGQGAYEQYF.

This clonotype was detected many times. The chain is built from TRBV7-9 and TRBJ1-1; TRBD1 might be the D (5 bases). The CDR3 totals 15 residues. V gave up 5 bases and J gave up 10 bases, with 23 bases separating them. The germline gives CDR1 SEHNR, CDR2 FQNEAQ (reference sequence). The DNA of the CDR3 is TGTGCCAGCAGCCCCCCCGGCAGGGAACCTCTGCGAGCTTTCTTT. Its protein product is CASSPPGREPLRAFF.

This clonotype was detected many times. The chain employs TRBV30 and TRBJ1-2, with D hard to call. This CDR3 region has 12 residues. V was pared by 2 bases and J by 3 bases, with 7 bases between. The germline V gene encodes CDR1 GTSNPN and CDR2 SVGIG (reference sequence). This CDR3 is CAWSQVDYGYTF. DNA for the CDR3: TGTGCCTGGAGTCAAGTAGACTATGGCTACACCTTC.

This rearrangement joins TRBV11-1 to TRBJ2-1, with D maybe TRBD1 (6 bases). CDR3 length: 14 amino acids. Trimming left V 5 bases short and J 3 bases short, with 11 bases between. The germline V gene encodes CDR1 SGHAT and CDR2 FQDESV (reference sequence). CDR3 coding DNA: TGTGCCAGCAGCCCAAACAGGGACTACAATGAGCAGTTCTTC. Residues: CASSPNRDYNEQFF. The variable domain in full, completed from reference TRBV11-1 and TRBJ2-1, reads EAEVAQSPRYKITEKSQAVAFWCDPISGHATLYWYRQILGQGPELLVQFQDESVVDDSQLPKDRFSAERLKGVDSTLKIQPAELGDSAMYLCASSPNRDYNEQFFGPGTRLTVL.

The V call is TRBV20-1, the J call TRBJ2-7, with D uncertain. This CDR3 is built from 13 residues. Looked up from germline, CDR1 is DFQATT and CDR2 is SNEGSKA (reference sequence). Trimming left V 4 bases short and J 0 bases short, with 10 bases between. The CDR3 spells CSAILENSYEQYF. CDR3 sequence (DNA): TGCAGTGCTATTTTAGAGAACTCCTACGAGCAGTACTTC.

The rearrangement uses TRBV5-1 and TRBJ2-5; possible D gene TRBD1, 5 bases. This CDR3 has 13 residues. V lost 4 bases, J lost 4 bases, and 11 bases lay in between. Germline CDR1 and CDR2: SGHRS and YFSETQ. CDR3 bases: TGCGCCAGCAGCCATCAGGGAACAGAGACCCAGTACTTC. Translation: CASSHQGTETQYF. Based on the CDR3 plus reference TRBV5-1 and TRBJ2-5, the full variable domain is KAGVTQTPRYLIKTRGQQVTLSCSPISGHRSVSWYQQTPGQGLQFLFEYFSETQRNKGNFPGRFSGRQFSNSRSEMNVSTLELGDSALYLCASSHQGTETQYFGPGTRLLVL.

The chain employs TRBV30 and TRBJ1-5; TRBD1 might be the D (6 bases). This CDR3 contains 15 residues. Trimming took off 2 bases at V and 6 bases at J, with 17 bases between the two ends. Germline CDR1 GTSNPN, CDR2 SVGIG (reference sequence). In DNA, the CDR3 is TGTGCCTGGAGTAGCGGACTCATGACAGGTCAGCCCCAGCATTTT. Residues: CAWSSGLMTGQPQHF.

This clonotype has a count of ten or more. The chain is built from TRBV19 and TRBJ1-2; D call uncertain. Germline loops: CDR1 LNHDA, CDR2 SQIVND (reference sequence). Trimming cost V 4 bases and J 5 bases, with 11 bases left between them. This CDR3 is built from 13 residues. CDR3 protein: CASSSQSPYGYTF. The DNA for the CDR3 is TGTGCCAGTAGTAGTCAGAGCCCGTATGGCTACACCTTC.

This clonotype was seen a few times. The gene calls are TRBV20-1 and TRBJ1-2; D unclear. Germline assignment: CDR1 DFQATT and CDR2 SNEGSKA (reference sequence). There are 14 residues in the CDR3. The V end lost 3 bases, the J end lost 8 bases, and 19 bases lay between the germline ends. CDR3: CSASLGPAARGYTF. Here the CDR3 DNA reads TGCAGTGCTAGTCTCGGGCCGGCGGCTCGCGGCTACACCTTC.

This clonotype was recorded at least ten times. This chain joins TRBV5-1 and TRBJ2-3, with 12 nucleotides matching TRBD2. V was clipped by 1 base and J by 0 bases; unmatched bases: 9. This CDR3 has 19 amino acids. Germline CDR1 is SGHRS and CDR2 is YFSETQ. The CDR3, as DNA: TGCGCCAGCAGCTTGAGGCTAGCGGGGGGGCCCCTTAGCACAGATACGCAGTATTTT. Translation: CASSLRLAGGPLSTDTQYF.

This clonotype showed up many times. Here the CDR3 DNA reads TGTGCCAGCAGGGACCTCGTATCCTACGAGCAGTACGTC. It is translated as CASRDLVSYEQYV. The rearrangement links TRBV6-5 to TRBJ2-7; D is ambiguous. In germline, CDR1 is MNHEY, CDR2 SVGAGI. The CDR3 is 13 residues long. The V end lost 6 bases, the J end lost 1 base, and 10 bases lay between the germline ends.

This clonotype was recorded many times. V is TRBV7-2 and J is TRBJ1-2; D is uncertain. Per germline, CDR1 SGHTA and CDR2 FQGNSA. Trimming left V 0 bases short and J 2 bases short, with 10 bases between. This CDR3 spans 15 amino acids. CDR3 in DNA: TGTGCCAGCAGCTTAGCAGCGGGGAAAAACTATGGCTACACCTTC. Amino acids: CASSLAAGKNYGYTF.

In its sample, this clonotype was seen many times. This rearrangement joins TRBV6-2 or TRBV6-3 to TRBJ2-5, with 11 positions matching TRBD2. V trimming: 7 bases; J trimming: 0 bases; junction bases outside the gene matches: 7. The germline V gene encodes CDR1 MNHEY and CDR2 SVGEGT. This CDR3 contains 16 residues. CDR3: CASNPGLAAYQETQYF. The CDR3 nucleotides read TGTGCCAGCAACCCGGGACTAGCGGCGTACCAAGAGACCCAGTACTTC.

Ten or more counts support this clonotype. V is TRBV4-1 and J is TRBJ1-2; D might be TRBD1 (5 bases). This CDR3 has 15 amino acids. V gave up 4 bases and J gave up 0 bases, with 12 bases separating them. CDR1 and CDR2 from the germline V gene are MGHRA and YSYEKL. CDR3: CASSLRDGANYGYTF. CDR3 bases: TGCGCCAGCAGCCTCCGGGACGGAGCTAACTATGGCTACACCTTC.

This clonotype was counted between two and nine times. The V call is TRBV7-6, the J call TRBJ2-7; perhaps TRBD1 as D (6 bases). Germline CDR1 and CDR2: SGHVS and FNYEAQ. V lost 5 bases to trimming and J lost 4 bases, with 18 bases between them. The CDR3 is 15 residues long. CDR3 region: CASSLGDTLGYEQYF. For the CDR3, the DNA is TGTGCCAGCAGCCTGGGGGACACCCTCGGGTACGAGCAGTACTTC. Full variable domain (remainder filled in from reference TRBV7-6 and TRBJ2-7): GAGVSQSPRYKVTKRGQDVALRCDPISGHVSLYWYRQALGQGPEFLTYFNYEAQQDKSGLPNDRFSAERPEGSISTLTIQRTEQRDSAMYRCASSLGDTLGYEQYFGPGTRLTVT.

There are a few counts of this clonotype. J is TRBJ1-2 and V is TRBV12-3 or TRBV12-4; the D gene is possibly TRBD1 (5 bases). The germline V and J ends were trimmed by 6 bases and 4 bases, with 12 bases remaining between them. The CDR3 runs 13 residues. CDR3 protein: CASSHTDSYGYTF. In nucleotides, the CDR3 is TGTGCCAGCAGCCATACAGACAGCTATGGCTACACCTTC.

This clonotype was counted many times. The V gene is TRBV5-1, the J gene TRBJ2-2, with D possibly being TRBD1 (5 bases). Germline V lookup: CDR1 SGHRS, CDR2 YFSETQ. This CDR3 region has 14 residues. Trimming cost V 6 bases and J 3 bases, with 12 bases left between them. CDR3 amino acids: CASTLLRDTGELFF. The DNA of the CDR3 is TGCGCCAGCACCCTACTCAGGGACACCGGGGAGCTGTTTTTT.

This clonotype appeared many times. V gene TRBV18 combines with J gene TRBJ1-4; D might be TRBD1 (5 bases). V was clipped by 1 base and J by 3 bases, with 6 bases between them. Germline CDR1 KGHSH, CDR2 LQKENI. The CDR3 totals 14 residues. CDR3 protein: CASSPRGANEKLFF. The CDR3 bases are TGTGCCAGCTCACCACGGGGGGCTAATGAAAAACTGTTTTTT. Using reference TRBV18 and TRBJ1-4 for the parts outside the CDR3, the full variable domain is NAGVMQNPRHLVRRRGQEARLRCSPMKGHSHVYWYRQLPEEGLKFMVYLQKENIIDESGMPKERFSAEFPKEGPSILRIQQVVRGDSAAYFCASSPRGANEKLFFGSGTQLSVL.

This clonotype was recorded many times. This chain uses TRBV10-3 with TRBJ2-5; the D call may be TRBD1 or TRBD2 (5 bases each). Trimming cost V 9 bases and J 1 base, with 12 bases left between them. Germline values: CDR1 ENHRY, CDR2 SYGVKD. CDR3 length: 13 amino acids. The CDR3 loop reads CAIGLGVQETQYF. CDR3 sequence (DNA): TGTGCCATTGGTCTGGGGGTCCAAGAGACCCAGTACTTC.